Detailed here is one T cell receptor beta chain. Antigen: not known. The same CDR3 can be traced to other DNA sequences in this sample. The sample belongs to a study of a mutant IDH1 vaccine in newly diagnosed glioma. Looking at the study overall: Onset of vaccination occurred 4-6 weeks following radiotherapy alone, or with temozolomide cycles. Week 35 was safety follow-up visit V12; week 47 was end-of-study visit V13. General observations from the study: Across multiple MHC alleles, approximately 93% of patients had vaccine-induced responses.

Germline V gene sequence: CDR1 SGDLS, CDR2 YYNGEE. CDR3 length: 16 amino acids. V dropped 0 bases and J dropped 3 bases, with 13 bases sitting between them. Produced via immunoSEQ multiplex PCR; TCRdb's table is partial and in-frame only. The data hold 60,000 to 75,000 clones, with around nine tenths observed a single time. Described time point: week 35, safety follow-up. The vaccine gave 300 ug of a 20-mer mutant IDH1 peptide subcutaneously per dose. There were eight vaccinations for patients, given in weeks 1, 3, 5, 7, 11, 15, 19 and 23. Sequencing used PBMCs, obtained from a glioma patient whose treatment included an IDH1 peptide vaccine. The TCR comes from a man younger than 45 with glioma. The rearrangement joins TRBV9 to TRBJ2-1, with D perhaps TRBD2 (6 bases). DNA of the CDR3: TGTGCCAGCAGCGTAGAAGGTTGGAGGGGCTACAATGAGCAGTTCTTC. Amino acid sequence: CASSVEGWRGYNEQFF. Combining the CDR3 with reference TRBV9 and TRBJ2-1 gives the whole variable domain DSGVTQTPKHLITATGQRVTLRCSPRSGDLSVYWYQQSLDQGLQFLIQYYNGEERAKGNILERFSAQQFPDLHSELNLSSLELGDSALYFCASSVEGWRGYNEQFFGPGTRLTVL.